The rows below give T cell receptor beta chains drawn from one sample of a study of TIL therapy for anti-PD-1-resistant metastatic lung cancer. Repertoires were generated with immunoSEQ multiplex PCR, while TCRdb's copy carries only in-frame clones and drops some. The data contain around 59,000 clones, 69% of them singletons. The sequences come from blood, collected at baseline. The receptors were sampled from a person aged 25-85 years with non-small cell lung cancer. CDR3s include the opening cysteine and the closing phenylalanine or tryptophan. A D gene is named only where the DNA matches it firmly. Only some rows state a clone size, as once, few, many or a class for expanded clones.

V	J	D	size	CDR3	DNA
TRBV19	TRBJ2-2	.	.	CASRSRVSLGELFF	TGTGCCAGTAGGAGCAGGGTTTCTCTCGGGGAGCTGTTTTTT
TRBV18	TRBJ2-3	TRBD1	.	CASSPIEGQGADTQYF	TGTGCCAGCTCACCGATCGAGGGACAGGGAGCGGATACGCAGTATTTT
TRBV7-8	TRBJ2-1	TRBD2	.	CASSLVLTSHEQFF	TGTGCCAGCAGCTTAGTATTGACTAGCCATGAGCAGTTCTTC
TRBV6-1	TRBJ2-2	.	few	CASSDLTNTGELFF	TGTGCCAGCAGTGACCTGACGAACACCGGGGAGCTGTTTTTT
TRBV30	TRBJ1-6	.	.	CAWSVTGLSSPLHF	TGTGCCTGGAGTGTTACAGGGCTAAGTTCACCCCTCCACTTT
TRBV20-1	TRBJ1-2	.	.	CSASSSYGYTF	TGCAGTGCTTCTTCCTCATATGGCTACACCTTC
TRBV7-2	TRBJ2-5	.	.	CASSLLGAGIRETQYF	TGTGCCAGCAGCTTACTAGGCGCGGGGATAAGAGAGACCCAGTACTTC
TRBV20-1	TRBJ2-5	.	.	CSAEPRETQYF	TGCAGTGCCGAACCGAGGGAGACCCAGTACTTC
TRBV4-2	TRBJ2-7	TRBD2	few	CASSQMFTSGRPVYEQYF	TGTGCCAGCAGCCAGATGTTCACTAGCGGGAGGCCGGTGTACGAGCAGTACTTC
TRBV7-2	TRBJ1-3	TRBD1	.	CASSFRQGAAGNTIYF	TGTGCCAGCAGCTTCAGACAGGGGGCTGCTGGAAACACCATATATTTT
TRBV9	TRBJ1-3	.	.	CASSVDGGNTIYF	TGTGCCAGCAGCGTAGATGGGGGAAACACCATATATTTT
TRBV19	TRBJ1-2	.	.	CASNLLGYGYTF	TGTGCCAGTAACCTTTTGGGCTATGGCTACACCTTC
TRBV5-4	TRBJ2-2	.	.	CASSFPDTGELFF	TGTGCCAGCAGCTTCCCTGACACCGGGGAGCTGTTTTTT
TRBV30	TRBJ1-2	.	once	CAWSVLIGSGYTF	TGTGCCTGGAGTGTATTGATAGGGAGCGGCTACACCTTC
TRBV19	TRBJ1-2	.	.	CASSLLPPSVYGYTF	TGTGCCAGTAGTCTCCTTCCGCCTTCCGTCTATGGCTACACCTTC
TRBV7-8	TRBJ2-5	.	.	CASSPLGALETQYF	TGTGCCAGCAGCCCCCTCGGTGCCTTGGAGACCCAGTACTTC
TRBV6-6	TRBJ1-2	.	.	CASRRQNPYYGYTF	TGTGCCAGCAGAAGACAGAACCCCTACTATGGCTACACCTTC
TRBV5-1	TRBJ1-2	.	.	CASSLGPPGHYGYTF	TGCGCCAGCAGCTTGGGTCCGCCGGGCCACTATGGCTACACCTTC
TRBV27	TRBJ2-3	.	.	CASSLGGISTDTQYF	TGTGCCAGCAGCCTAGGAGGGATTAGTACAGATACGCAGTATTTT
TRBV29-1	TRBJ2-7	.	few	CSVVGRTSYEQYF	TGCAGCGTTGTGGGTCGGACCTCCTACGAGCAGTACTTC
TRBV5-1	TRBJ2-3	.	.	CASSLPWEDTQYF	TGCGCCAGCAGCTTGCCCTGGGAAGATACGCAGTATTTT
TRBV21-1	TRBJ1-5	.	.	CASSKPPKRRQERTQPQHF	TGTGCCAGCAGCAAACCCCCTAAACGGAGACAGGAACGGACTCAGCCCCAGCATTTT
TRBV5-3	TRBJ1-1	.	.	CARSFGTIPSRTEAFF	TGTGCCAGAAGCTTCGGGACAATCCCCTCGCGAACTGAAGCTTTCTTT
TRBV19	TRBJ2-3	.	.	CASSPAGATDTQYF	TGTGCCAGTTCCCCGGCGGGGGCTACAGATACGCAGTATTTT
TRBV6-1	TRBJ2-2	.	.	CASTTRLTGELFF	TGTGCCAGCACCACCAGACTCACCGGGGAGCTGTTTTTT
TRBV11-3	TRBJ2-2	.	few	CASSLRDPGELFF	TGTGCCAGCAGCCTCCGGGACCCCGGGGAGCTGTTTTTT
TRBV5-1	TRBJ2-2	TRBD2	.	CASSLGTSGSPGELFF	TGCGCCAGCAGCTTGGGGACTAGCGGGAGCCCCGGGGAGCTGTTTTTT
TRBV6-5	TRBJ2-5	.	once	CASTGRVGETQYF	TGTGCCAGCACCGGCAGGGTAGGGGAGACCCAGTACTTC
TRBV2	TRBJ2-1	.	.	CASSVEVGRYNEQFF	TGTGCCAGCAGTGTGGAGGTCGGCAGGTACAATGAGCAGTTCTTC
TRBV30	TRBJ1-3	TRBD1	.	CAWSVGQGDTIYF	TGTGCCTGGAGTGTTGGCCAGGGGGACACCATATATTTT
TRBV5-6	TRBJ1-1	.	.	CASSFLQVNTEAFF	TGTGCCAGCAGCTTTCTACAGGTAAACACTGAAGCTTTCTTT